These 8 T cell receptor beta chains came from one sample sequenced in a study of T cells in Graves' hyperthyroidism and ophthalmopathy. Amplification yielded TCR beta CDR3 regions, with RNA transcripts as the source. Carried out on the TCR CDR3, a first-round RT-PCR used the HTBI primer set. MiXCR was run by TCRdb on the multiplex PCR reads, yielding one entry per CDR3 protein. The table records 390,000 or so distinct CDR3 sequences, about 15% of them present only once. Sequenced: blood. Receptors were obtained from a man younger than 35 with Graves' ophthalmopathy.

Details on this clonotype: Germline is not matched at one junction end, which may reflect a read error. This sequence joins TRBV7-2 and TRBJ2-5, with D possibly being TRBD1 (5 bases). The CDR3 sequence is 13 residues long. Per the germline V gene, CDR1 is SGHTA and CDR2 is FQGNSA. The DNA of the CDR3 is TGTGCCAGCAGCTTCCCCAGGGAAGAGATCCAGTACTTC. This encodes CASSFPREEIQYF. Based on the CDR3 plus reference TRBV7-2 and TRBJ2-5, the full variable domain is GAGVSQSPSNKVTEKGKDVELRCDPISGHTALYWYRQSLGQGLEFLIYFQGNSAPDKSGLPSDRFSAERTGGSVSTLTIQRTQQEDSAVYLCASSFPREEIQYFGPGTRLLVL.

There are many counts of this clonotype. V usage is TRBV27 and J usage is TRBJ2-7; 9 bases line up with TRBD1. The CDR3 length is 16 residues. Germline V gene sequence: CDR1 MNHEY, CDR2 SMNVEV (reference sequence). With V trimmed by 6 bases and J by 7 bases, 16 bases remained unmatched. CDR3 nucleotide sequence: TGTGCCAGCAGCGCACTCCCGGGACAGGGTCTGAGTGAGCAGTACTTC. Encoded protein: CASSALPGQGLSEQYF.

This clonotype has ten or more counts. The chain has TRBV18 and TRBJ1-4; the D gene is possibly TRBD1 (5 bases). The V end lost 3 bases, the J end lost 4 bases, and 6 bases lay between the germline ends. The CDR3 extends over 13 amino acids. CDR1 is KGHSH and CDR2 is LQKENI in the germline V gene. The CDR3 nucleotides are TGTGCCAGCTCACCGGGACTTAATGAAAAACTGTTTTTT. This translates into CASSPGLNEKLFF. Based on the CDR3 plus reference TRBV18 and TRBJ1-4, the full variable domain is NAGVMQNPRHLVRRRGQEARLRCSPMKGHSHVYWYRQLPEEGLKFMVYLQKENIIDESGMPKERFSAEFPKEGPSILRIQQVVRGDSAAYFCASSPGLNEKLFFGSGTQLSVL.

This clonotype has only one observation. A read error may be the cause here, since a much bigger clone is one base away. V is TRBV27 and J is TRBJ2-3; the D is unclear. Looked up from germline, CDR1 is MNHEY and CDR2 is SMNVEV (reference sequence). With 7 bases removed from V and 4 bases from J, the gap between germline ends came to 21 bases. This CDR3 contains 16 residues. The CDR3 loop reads CASKDFRAEGADTQYF. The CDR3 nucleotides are TGTGCCAGCAAGGATTTCCGGGCCGAAGGAGCAGATACGCAGTATTTT.

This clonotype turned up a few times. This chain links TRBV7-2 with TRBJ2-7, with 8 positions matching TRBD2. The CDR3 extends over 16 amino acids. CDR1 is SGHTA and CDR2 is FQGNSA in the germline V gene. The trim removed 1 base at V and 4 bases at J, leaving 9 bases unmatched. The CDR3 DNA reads TGTGCCAGCAGCTTAGTGGCGGGGGGCTCTGTTTACGAGCAGTACTTC. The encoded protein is CASSLVAGGSVYEQYF. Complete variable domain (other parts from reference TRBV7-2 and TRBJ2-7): GAGVSQSPSNKVTEKGKDVELRCDPISGHTALYWYRQSLGQGLEFLIYFQGNSAPDKSGLPSDRFSAERTGGSVSTLTIQRTQQEDSAVYLCASSLVAGGSVYEQYFGPGTRLTVT.

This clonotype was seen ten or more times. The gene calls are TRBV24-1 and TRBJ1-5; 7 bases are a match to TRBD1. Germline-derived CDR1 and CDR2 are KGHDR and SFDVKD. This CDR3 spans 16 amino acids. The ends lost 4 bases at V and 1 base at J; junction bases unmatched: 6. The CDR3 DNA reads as TGTGCCACCAGTGACCCGGGGACAGCCAGCAATCAGCCCCAGCATTTT. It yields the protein CATSDPGTASNQPQHF.

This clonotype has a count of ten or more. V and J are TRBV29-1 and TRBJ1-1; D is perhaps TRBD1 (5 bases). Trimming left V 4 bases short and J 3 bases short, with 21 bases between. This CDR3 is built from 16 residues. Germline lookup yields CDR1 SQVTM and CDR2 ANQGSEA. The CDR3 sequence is CSVAGGAGYSDTEAFF. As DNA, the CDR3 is TGCAGCGTTGCGGGAGGCGCAGGGTATTCGGACACTGAAGCTTTCTTT.

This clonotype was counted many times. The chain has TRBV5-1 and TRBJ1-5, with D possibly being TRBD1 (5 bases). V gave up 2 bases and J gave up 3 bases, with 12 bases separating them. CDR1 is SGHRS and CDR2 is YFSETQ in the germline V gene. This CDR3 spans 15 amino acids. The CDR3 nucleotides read TGCGCCAGCAGCTTATCGGGGCGGTACAATCAGCCCCAGCATTTT. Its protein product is CASSLSGRYNQPQHF.